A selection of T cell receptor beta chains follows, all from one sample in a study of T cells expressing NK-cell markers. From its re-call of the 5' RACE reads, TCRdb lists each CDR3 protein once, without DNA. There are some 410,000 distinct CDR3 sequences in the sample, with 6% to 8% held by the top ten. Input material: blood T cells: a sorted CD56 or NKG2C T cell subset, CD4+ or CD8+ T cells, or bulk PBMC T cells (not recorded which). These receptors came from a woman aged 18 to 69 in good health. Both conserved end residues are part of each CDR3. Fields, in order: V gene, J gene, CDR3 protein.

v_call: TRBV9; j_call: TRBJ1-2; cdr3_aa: CASSFGTGWTGYTF
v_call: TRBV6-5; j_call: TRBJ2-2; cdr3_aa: CASSYSPAPGGGELFF
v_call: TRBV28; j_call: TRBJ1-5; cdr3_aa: CASGDRWNQPQHF
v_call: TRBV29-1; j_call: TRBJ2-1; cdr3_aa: CSVEGVGGAYNEQFF
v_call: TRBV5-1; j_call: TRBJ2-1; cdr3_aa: CASSSGLSYNEQFF
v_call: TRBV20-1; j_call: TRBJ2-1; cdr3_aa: CSADAGTSDYNEQFF
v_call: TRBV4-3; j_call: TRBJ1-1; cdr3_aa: CASSQEGQRTEAFF
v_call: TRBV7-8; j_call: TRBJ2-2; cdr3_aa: CASSLVLAGGTGELFF
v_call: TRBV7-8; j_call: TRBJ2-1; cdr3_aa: CASSLRDSHNNEQFF
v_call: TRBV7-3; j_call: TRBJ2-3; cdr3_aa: CASRDDPGGADTQYF
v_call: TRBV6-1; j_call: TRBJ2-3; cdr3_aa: CATSAGLTTDTQYF
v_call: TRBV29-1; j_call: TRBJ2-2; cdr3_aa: CSVDEGESFTGELFF
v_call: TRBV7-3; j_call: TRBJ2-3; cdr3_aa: CASSLRVTTDTQYF
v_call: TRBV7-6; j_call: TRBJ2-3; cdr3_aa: CASSLVAESADTQYF
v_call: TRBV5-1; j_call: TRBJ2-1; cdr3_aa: CASSTGLAGVDNEQFF
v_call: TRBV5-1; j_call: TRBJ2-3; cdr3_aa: CASNTGTTDTQYF
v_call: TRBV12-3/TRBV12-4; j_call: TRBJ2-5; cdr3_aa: CASSLRLASETQYF
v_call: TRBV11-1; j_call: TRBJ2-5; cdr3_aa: CASSRGIRETQYF
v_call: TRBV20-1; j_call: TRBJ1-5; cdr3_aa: CSSAEEVNQPQHF
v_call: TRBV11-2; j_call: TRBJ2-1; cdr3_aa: CASSLGDPGLAGGGLNEQFF
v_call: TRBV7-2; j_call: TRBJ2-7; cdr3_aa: CASSLARVTSGRLVEQYF
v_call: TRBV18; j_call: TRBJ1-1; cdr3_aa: CASSHSRRQGLNTEAFF
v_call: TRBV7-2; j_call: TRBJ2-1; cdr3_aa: CASTSSRLAGAYNEQFF
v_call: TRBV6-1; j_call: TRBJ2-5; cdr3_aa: CASRNRGLLQETQYF
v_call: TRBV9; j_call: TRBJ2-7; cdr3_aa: CASSPEGGLNEQYF
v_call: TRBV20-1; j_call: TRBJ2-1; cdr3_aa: CSAIDPRTGTGAYNEQFF
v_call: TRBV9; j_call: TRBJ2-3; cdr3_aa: CASSVGTWGITDTQYF
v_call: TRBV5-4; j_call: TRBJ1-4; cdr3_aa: CASSYYATNEKLFF
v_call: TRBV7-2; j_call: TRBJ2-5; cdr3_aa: CASSSFSGGGQETQYF
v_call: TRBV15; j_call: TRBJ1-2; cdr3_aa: CATSRDSWVTYGYTF
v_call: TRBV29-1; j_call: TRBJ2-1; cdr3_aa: CSASGTGRNEQFF
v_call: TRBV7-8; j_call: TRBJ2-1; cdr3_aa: CASSLVSGRAGEQFF
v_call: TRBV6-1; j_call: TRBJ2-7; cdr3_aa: CASIRMLAGLSYEQYF
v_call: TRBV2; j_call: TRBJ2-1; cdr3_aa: CASSDGLSNEQFF
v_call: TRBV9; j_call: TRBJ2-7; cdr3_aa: CASSADVTYEQYF
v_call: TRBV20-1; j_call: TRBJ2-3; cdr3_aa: CSGTGGASTDTQYF
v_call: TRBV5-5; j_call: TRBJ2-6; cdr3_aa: CASSLAGTAGANVLTF
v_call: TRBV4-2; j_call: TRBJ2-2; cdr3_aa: CASSQDGTNTGELFF
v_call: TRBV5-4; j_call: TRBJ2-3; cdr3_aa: CASSGTIADTQYF
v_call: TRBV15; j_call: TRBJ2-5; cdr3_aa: CATSRDGGALGETQYF
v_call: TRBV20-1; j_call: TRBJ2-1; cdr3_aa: CSASQLAARSYNEQFF
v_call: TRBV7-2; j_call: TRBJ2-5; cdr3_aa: CASSFLAGGVQETQYF
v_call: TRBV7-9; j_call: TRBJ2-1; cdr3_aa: CASSLAAGGPNEQFF
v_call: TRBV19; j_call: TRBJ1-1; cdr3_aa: CASSSPSLLNTEAFF
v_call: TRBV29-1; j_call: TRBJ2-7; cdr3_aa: CSVSRWGSSYEQYF
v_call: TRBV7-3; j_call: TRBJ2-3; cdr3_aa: CASSSPLGGLRTDTQYF
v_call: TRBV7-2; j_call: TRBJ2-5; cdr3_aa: CASSLAGTGETQYF
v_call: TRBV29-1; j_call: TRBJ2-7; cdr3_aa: CSVVGIGGEQYF